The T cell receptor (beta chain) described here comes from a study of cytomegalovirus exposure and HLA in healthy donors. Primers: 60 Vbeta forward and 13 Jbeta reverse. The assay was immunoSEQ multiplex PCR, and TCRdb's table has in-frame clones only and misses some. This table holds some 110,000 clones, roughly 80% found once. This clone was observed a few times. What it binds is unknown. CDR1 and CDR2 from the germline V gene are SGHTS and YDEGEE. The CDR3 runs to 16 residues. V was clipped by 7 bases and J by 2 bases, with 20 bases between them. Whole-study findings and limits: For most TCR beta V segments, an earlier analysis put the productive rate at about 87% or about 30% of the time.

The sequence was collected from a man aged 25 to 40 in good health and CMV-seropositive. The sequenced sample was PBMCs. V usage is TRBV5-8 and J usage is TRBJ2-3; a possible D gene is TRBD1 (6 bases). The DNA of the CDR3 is TGTGCCAGCGGGGTTACAGGGCGACCTGTCACAGATACGCAGTATTTT. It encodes CASGVTGRPVTDTQYF. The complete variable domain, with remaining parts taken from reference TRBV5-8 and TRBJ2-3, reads EAGVTQSPTHLIKTRGQQATLRCSPISGHTSVYWYQQALGLGLQFLLWYDEGEERNRGNFPPRFSGRQFPNYSSELNVNALELEDSALYLCASGVTGRPVTDTQYFGPGTRLTVL.